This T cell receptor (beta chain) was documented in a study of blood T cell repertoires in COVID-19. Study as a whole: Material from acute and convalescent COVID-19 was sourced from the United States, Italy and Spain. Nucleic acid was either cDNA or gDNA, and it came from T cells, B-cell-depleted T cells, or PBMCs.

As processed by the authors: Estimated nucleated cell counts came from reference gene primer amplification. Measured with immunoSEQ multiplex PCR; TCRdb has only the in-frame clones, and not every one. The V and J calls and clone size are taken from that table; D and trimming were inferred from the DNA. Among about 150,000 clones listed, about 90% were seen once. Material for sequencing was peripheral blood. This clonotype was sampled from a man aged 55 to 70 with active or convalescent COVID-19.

This chain's CDR3 is CATKGTGHQETQYF. For the CDR3, the DNA is TGTGCCACCAAGGGGACAGGGCACCAAGAGACCCAGTACTTC. The rearrangement uses TRBV24-1 and TRBJ2-5; 9 bases fit TRBD1. This CDR3 has 14 amino acids. V shed 8 bases, J shed 0 bases, and the junction held 3 bases outside the gene matches. The V gene's germline CDR1 is KGHDR and CDR2 SFDVKD.